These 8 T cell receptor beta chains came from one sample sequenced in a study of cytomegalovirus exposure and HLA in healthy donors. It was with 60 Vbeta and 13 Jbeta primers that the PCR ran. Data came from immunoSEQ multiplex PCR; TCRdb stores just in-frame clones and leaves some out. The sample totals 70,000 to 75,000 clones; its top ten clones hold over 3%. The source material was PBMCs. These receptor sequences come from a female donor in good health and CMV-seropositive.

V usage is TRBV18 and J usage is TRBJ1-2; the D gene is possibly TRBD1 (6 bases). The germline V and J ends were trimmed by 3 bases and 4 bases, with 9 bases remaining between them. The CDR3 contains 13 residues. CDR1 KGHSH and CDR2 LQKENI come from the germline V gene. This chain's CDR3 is CASSPTGSYGYTF. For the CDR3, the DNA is TGTGCCAGCTCACCGACAGGATCCTATGGCTACACCTTC.

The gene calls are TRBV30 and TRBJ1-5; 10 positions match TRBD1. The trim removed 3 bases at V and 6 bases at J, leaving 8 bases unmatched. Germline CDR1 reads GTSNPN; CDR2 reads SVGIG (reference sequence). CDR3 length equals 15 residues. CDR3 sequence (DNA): TGTGCCTGGAGGGACCCGGGACAGGGGTTTCAGCCCCAGCATTTT. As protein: CAWRDPGQGFQPQHF.

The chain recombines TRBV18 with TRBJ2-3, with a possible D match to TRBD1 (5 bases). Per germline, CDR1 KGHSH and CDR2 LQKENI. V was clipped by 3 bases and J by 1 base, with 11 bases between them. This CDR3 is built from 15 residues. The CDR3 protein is CASSPTGEGTDTQYF. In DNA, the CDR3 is TGTGCCAGCTCACCTACAGGAGAGGGCACAGATACGCAGTATTTT. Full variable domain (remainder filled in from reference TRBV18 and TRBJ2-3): NAGVMQNPRHLVRRRGQEARLRCSPMKGHSHVYWYRQLPEEGLKFMVYLQKENIIDESGMPKERFSAEFPKEGPSILRIQQVVRGDSAAYFCASSPTGEGTDTQYFGPGTRLTVL.

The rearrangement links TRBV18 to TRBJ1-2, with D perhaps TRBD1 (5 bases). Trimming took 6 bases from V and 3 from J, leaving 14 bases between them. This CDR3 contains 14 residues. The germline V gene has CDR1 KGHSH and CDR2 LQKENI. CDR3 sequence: CASSRDGRHYGYTF. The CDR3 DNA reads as TGTGCCAGCTCGAGGGACGGGAGACACTATGGCTACACCTTC.

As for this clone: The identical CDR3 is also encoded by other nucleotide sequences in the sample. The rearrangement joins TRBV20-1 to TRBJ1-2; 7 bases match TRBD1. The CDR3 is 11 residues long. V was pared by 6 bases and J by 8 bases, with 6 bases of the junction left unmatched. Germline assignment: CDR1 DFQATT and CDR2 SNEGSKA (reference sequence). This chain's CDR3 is CSAERQGGYTF. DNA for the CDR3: TGCAGTGCAGAGCGACAGGGCGGCTACACCTTC.

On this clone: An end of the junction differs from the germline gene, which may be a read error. CDR3 sequence reads: CASSLERGLNSEAFF. CDR3 DNA sequence: TGTGCCAGCAGCCTCGAAAGAGGACTTAACAGTGAAGCTTTCTTT. This rearrangement joins TRBV2 to TRBJ1-1; no clear D. CDR3 length: 15 residues. The germline CDR1 and CDR2 sequences are SNHLY and FYNNEI.

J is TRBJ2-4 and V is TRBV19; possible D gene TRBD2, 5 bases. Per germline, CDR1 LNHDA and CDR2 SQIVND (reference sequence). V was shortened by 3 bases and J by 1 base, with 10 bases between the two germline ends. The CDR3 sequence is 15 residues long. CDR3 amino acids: CASSILPGAKNIQYF. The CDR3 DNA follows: TGTGCCAGTAGTATTCTCCCGGGGGCCAAAAACATTCAGTACTTC. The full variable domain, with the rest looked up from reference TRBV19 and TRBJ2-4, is DGGITQSPKYLFRKEGQNVTLSCEQNLNHDAMYWYRQDPGQGLRLIYYSQIVNDFQKGDIAEGYSVSREKKESFPLTVTSAQKNPTAFYLCASSILPGAKNIQYFGAGTRLSVL.

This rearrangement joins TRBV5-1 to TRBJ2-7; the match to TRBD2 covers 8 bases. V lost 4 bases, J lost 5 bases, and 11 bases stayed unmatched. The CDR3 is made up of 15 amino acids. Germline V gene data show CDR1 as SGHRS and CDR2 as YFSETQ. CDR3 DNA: TGCGCCAGCAGCGCCCCTGAGCGGGAGTCCCACGAGCAGTACTTC. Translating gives CASSAPERESHEQYF.